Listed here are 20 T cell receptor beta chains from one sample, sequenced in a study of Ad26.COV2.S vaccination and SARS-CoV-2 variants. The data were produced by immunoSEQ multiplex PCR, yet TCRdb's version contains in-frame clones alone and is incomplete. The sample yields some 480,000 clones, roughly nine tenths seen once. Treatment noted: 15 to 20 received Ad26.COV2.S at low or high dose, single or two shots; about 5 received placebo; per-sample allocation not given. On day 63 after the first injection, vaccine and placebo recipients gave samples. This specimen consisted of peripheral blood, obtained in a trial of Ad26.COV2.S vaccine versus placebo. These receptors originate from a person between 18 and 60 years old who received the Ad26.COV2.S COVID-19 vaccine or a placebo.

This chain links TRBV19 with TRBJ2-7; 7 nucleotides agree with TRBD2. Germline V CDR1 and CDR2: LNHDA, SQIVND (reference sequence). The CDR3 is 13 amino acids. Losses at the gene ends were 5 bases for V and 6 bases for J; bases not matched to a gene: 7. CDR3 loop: CASSLNREAEQYF. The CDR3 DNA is TGTGCCAGTAGTTTAAACCGGGAGGCCGAGCAGTACTTC.

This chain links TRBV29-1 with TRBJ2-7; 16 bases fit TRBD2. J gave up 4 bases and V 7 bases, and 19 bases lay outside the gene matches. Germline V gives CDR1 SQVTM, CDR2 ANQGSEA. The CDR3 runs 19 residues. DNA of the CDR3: TGCAGCGCTCCAAGCGGGACTAGCGGGAGGGCCCTCTTTAAATACGAGCAGTACTTC. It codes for CSAPSGTSGRALFKYEQYF.

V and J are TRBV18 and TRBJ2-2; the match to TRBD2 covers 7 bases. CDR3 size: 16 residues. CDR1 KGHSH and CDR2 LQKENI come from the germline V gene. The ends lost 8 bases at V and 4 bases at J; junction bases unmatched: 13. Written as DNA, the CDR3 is TGTGCCAGCACACGCAAAGGGCGGGAGATCACCGGGGAGCTGTTTTTT. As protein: CASTRKGREITGELFF.

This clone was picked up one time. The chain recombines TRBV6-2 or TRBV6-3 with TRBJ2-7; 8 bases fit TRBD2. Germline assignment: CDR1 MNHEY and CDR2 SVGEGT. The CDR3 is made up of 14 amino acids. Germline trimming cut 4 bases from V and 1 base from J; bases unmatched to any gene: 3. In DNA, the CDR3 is TGTGCCAGCAGTTTCGTAGCGGGGTCCTACGAGCAGTACTTC. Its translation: CASSFVAGSYEQYF.

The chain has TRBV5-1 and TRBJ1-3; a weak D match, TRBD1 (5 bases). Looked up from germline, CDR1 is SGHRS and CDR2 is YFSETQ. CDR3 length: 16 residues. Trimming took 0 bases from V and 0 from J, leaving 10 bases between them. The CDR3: CASSLVGGDSGNTIYF. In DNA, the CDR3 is TGCGCCAGCAGCTTGGTTGGGGGGGACTCTGGAAACACCATATATTTT.

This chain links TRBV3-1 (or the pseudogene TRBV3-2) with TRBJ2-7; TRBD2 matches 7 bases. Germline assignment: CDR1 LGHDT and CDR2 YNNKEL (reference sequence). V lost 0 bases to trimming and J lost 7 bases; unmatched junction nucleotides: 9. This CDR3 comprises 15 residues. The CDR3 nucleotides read TGTGCCAGCAGCCAAGATCCCGCGGGAGTGGGGGAGCAGTACTTC. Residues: CASSQDPAGVGEQYF.

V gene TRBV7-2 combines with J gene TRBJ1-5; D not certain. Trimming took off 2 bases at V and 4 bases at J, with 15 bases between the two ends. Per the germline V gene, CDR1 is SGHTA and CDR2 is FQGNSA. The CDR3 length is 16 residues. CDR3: CASSLISTHNNQPQHF. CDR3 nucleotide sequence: TGTGCCAGCAGCTTAATATCGACGCATAATAATCAGCCCCAGCATTTT.

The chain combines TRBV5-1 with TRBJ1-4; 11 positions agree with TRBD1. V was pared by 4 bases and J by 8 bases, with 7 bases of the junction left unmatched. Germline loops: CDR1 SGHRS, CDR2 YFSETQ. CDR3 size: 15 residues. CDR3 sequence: CASSALGTGGEKLFF. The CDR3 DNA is TGCGCCAGCAGCGCGCTTGGGACAGGGGGAGAAAAACTGTTTTTT.

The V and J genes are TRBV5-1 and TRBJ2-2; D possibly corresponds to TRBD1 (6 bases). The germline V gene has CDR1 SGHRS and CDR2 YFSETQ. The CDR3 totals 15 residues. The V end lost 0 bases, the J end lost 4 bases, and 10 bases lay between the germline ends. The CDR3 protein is CASSLVTGSTGELFF. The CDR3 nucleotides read TGCGCCAGCAGCTTGGTTACAGGGAGCACCGGGGAGCTGTTTTTT.

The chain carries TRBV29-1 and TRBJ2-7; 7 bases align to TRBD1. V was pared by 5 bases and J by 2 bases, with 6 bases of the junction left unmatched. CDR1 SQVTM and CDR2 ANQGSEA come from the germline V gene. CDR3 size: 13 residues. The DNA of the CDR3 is TGCAGCGTTAGAGGGACAGTTACCTACGAGCAGTACTTC. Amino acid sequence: CSVRGTVTYEQYF.

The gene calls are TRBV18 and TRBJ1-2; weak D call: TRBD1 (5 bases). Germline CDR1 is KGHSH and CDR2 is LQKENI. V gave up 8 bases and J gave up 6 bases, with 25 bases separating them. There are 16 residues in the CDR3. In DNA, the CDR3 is TGTGCCAGCCAAATAAAGGGCCAAGGGACGGAGGATGGCTACACCTTC. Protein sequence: CASQIKGQGTEDGYTF.

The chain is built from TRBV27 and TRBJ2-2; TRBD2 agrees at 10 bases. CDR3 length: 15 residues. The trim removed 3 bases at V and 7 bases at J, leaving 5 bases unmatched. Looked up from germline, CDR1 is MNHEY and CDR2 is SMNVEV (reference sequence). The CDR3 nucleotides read TGTGCCAGCAGTTTTCTAGCGGGAGCGGTCGGGGAGCTGTTTTTT. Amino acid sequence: CASSFLAGAVGELFF.

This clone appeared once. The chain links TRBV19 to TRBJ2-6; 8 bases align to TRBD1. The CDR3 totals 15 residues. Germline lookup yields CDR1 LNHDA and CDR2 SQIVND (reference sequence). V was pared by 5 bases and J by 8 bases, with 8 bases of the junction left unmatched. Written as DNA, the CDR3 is TGTGCCAGTAGTCCCGACAGGGGCCACACCAACGTCCTGACTTTC. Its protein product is CASSPDRGHTNVLTF. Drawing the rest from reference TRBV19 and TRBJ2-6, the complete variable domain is DGGITQSPKYLFRKEGQNVTLSCEQNLNHDAMYWYRQDPGQGLRLIYYSQIVNDFQKGDIAEGYSVSREKKESFPLTVTSAQKNPTAFYLCASSPDRGHTNVLTFGAGSRLTVL.

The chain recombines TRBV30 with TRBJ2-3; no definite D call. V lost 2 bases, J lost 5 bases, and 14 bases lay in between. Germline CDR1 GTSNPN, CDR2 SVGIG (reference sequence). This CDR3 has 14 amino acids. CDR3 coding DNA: TGTGCCTGGAGTAACTCCCGGCGAGAAGATACGCAGTATTTT. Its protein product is CAWSNSRREDTQYF.

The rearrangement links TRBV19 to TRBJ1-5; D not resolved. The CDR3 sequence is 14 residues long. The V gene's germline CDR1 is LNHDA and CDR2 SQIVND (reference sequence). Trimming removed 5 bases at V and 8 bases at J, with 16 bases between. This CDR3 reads CASSLRSVLEPQHF. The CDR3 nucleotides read TGTGCCAGTAGTCTCCGATCAGTCTTGGAGCCCCAGCATTTT.

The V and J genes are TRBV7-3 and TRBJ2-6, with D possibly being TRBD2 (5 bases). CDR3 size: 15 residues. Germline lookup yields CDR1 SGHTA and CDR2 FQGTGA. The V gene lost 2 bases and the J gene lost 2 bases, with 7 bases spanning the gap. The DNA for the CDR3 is TGTGCCAGCAGCTTAGGAGGCACTGGGGCCAACGTCCTGACTTTC. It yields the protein CASSLGGTGANVLTF. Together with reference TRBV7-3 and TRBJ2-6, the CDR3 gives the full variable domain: GAGVSQTPSNKVTEKGKYVELRCDPISGHTALYWYRQSLGQGPEFLIYFQGTGAADDSGLPNDRFFAVRPEGSVSTLKIQRTERGDSAVYLCASSLGGTGANVLTFGAGSRLTVL.

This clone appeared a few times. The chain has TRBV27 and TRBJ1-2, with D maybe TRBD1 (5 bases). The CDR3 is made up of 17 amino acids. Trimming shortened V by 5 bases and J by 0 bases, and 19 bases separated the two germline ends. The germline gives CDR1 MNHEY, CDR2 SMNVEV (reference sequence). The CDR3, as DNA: TGTGCCAGCAGTCCCTCCCGGGGGGGACCCGCTAACTATGGCTACACCTTC. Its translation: CASSPSRGGPANYGYTF.

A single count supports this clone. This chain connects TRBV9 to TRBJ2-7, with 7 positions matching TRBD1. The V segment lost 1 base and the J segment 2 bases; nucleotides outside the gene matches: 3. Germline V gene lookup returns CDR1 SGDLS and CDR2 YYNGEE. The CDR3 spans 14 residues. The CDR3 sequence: CASSVTGQTYEQYF. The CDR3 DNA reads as TGTGCCAGCAGCGTAACGGGACAGACCTACGAGCAGTACTTC.

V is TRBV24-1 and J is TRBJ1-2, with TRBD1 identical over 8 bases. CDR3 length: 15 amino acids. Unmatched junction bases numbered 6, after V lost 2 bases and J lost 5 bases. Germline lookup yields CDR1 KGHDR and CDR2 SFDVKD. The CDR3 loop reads CATSDSGDRNYGYTF. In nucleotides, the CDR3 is TGTGCCACCAGTGATTCGGGGGACAGGAATTATGGCTACACCTTC.

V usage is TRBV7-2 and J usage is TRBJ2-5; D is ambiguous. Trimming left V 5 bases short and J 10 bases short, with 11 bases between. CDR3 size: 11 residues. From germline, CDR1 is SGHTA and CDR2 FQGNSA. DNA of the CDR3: TGTGCCAGCAGCCGACTCGCGGACCAGTACTTC. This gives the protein CASSRLADQYF.